The 22 T cell receptor beta chains presented below share a single source sample, sequenced in a study of blood T cell repertoires in COVID-19. The method was immunoSEQ multiplex PCR; TCRdb's version includes in-frame clones alone and lacks a portion of them. Here the sample spans roughly 200,000 clones, 85% to 95% being singletons. The sequencing input was peripheral blood. The receptors were sampled from a man younger than 40 with COVID-19, enrolled during active disease.

The chain combines TRBV29-1 with TRBJ1-1; 8 nucleotides agree with TRBD1. The V and J ends lost 3 bases and 1 base, in that order; junction bases with no gene match: 7. The germline gives CDR1 SQVTM, CDR2 ANQGSEA. The CDR3 spans 15 residues. CDR3: CSVERTGWRNTEAFF. The CDR3 DNA follows: TGCAGCGTTGAGCGGACAGGGTGGAGGAACACTGAAGCTTTCTTT.

This clone was observed once. The genes are TRBV7-9 and TRBJ1-2; 7 bases fit TRBD1. Germline V CDR1 and CDR2: SEHNR, FQNEAQ (reference sequence). The CDR3 is 13 residues long. V was clipped by 6 bases and J by 5 bases; unmatched bases: 6. The CDR3 DNA reads TGTGCCAGCAGACCGACAGGGTCTTATGGCTACACCTTC. Protein product: CASRPTGSYGYTF.

This sequence joins TRBV30 and TRBJ1-4; possible D gene TRBD1, 6 bases. The CDR3 contains 15 residues. Between the trimmed V and J ends, which lost 2 bases and 0 bases, there was a span of 10 bases. In germline, CDR1 is GTSNPN, CDR2 SVGIG (reference sequence). The CDR3 loop is CAWSKYRATNEKLFF. CDR3 DNA sequence: TGTGCCTGGAGTAAATACAGGGCAACTAATGAAAAACTGTTTTTT. The whole variable domain, filled in from reference TRBV30 and TRBJ1-4, reads SQTIHQWPATLVQPVGSPLSLECTVEGTSNPNLYWYRQAAGRGLQLLFYSVGIGQISSEVPQNLSASRPQDRQFILSSKKLLLSDSGFYLCAWSKYRATNEKLFFGSGTQLSVL.

The rearrangement joins TRBV11-1 to TRBJ2-7, with D tentatively TRBD1 (6 bases). The length of the CDR3 is 13 residues. Trimming took off 0 bases at V and 5 bases at J, with 8 bases between the two ends. Germline V gene data show CDR1 as SGHAT and CDR2 as FQDESV (reference sequence). The CDR3 here is CASSLAHRDEQYF. Here the CDR3 DNA reads TGTGCCAGCAGCTTAGCCCACAGGGACGAGCAGTACTTC.

This clone was counted only a few times. The genes are TRBV5-5 and TRBJ2-2, with a possible D match to TRBD1 (6 bases). This CDR3 has 14 residues. Germline-derived CDR1 and CDR2 are SGHKS and YYEKEE (reference sequence). V lost 4 bases, J lost 1 base, and 8 bases lay in between. Written as DNA, the CDR3 is TGTGCCAGCAGCCCGGGACAGAACACCGGGGAGCTGTTTTTT. Protein: CASSPGQNTGELFF.

The rearrangement joins TRBV4-2 to TRBJ2-5; 7 bases are shared with TRBD2. The junction had 2 bases not matched to a gene; V was cut back by 1 base and J by 3 bases. The germline CDR1 and CDR2 sequences are LGHNA and YNFKEQ. The CDR3 runs to 14 residues. Written as DNA, the CDR3 is TGTGCCAGCAGCCAAGCGGCGGGGGAAGAGACCCAGTACTTC. The encoded protein is CASSQAAGEETQYF.

The rearrangement links TRBV5-4 to TRBJ2-5; 9 nucleotides match TRBD1. The CDR3 is made up of 15 amino acids. Germline CDR1 and CDR2: SGHNT and YYREEE (reference sequence). Trimming cost V 6 bases and J 1 base; bases outside gene matches: 7. Here the CDR3 DNA reads TGTGCCAGCACCTCCAACAGGGGGCTCCAAGAGACCCAGTACTTC. Its protein product is CASTSNRGLQETQYF.

V usage is TRBV10-3 and J usage is TRBJ1-1, with TRBD1 matching 10 bases. The CDR3 extends over 15 amino acids. V was pared by 4 bases and J by 5 bases, with 7 bases of the junction left unmatched. Germline assignment: CDR1 ENHRY and CDR2 SYGVKD. The CDR3 spells CAISVRTGGRTEAFF. CDR3 sequence (DNA): TGTGCCATCAGTGTACGGACAGGGGGGAGAACTGAAGCTTTCTTT.

About this clone itself: Distinct nucleotide sequences in the sample also encode this CDR3. The chain couples TRBV5-1 to TRBJ2-7, with D possibly being TRBD1 (6 bases). The CDR3 is made up of 12 amino acids. Germline V gives CDR1 SGHRS, CDR2 YFSETQ. V lost 3 bases and J lost 4, with 8 bases in between. The CDR3 loop reads CASSSQGYEQYF. CDR3 in DNA: TGCGCCAGCAGCTCGCAGGGGTACGAGCAGTACTTC. Full variable domain (missing parts from reference TRBV5-1 and TRBJ2-7): KAGVTQTPRYLIKTRGQQVTLSCSPISGHRSVSWYQQTPGQGLQFLFEYFSETQRNKGNFPGRFSGRQFSNSRSEMNVSTLELGDSALYLCASSSQGYEQYFGPGTRLTVT.

This clone was counted once. Here the CDR3 reads CASSMGPDLTGDNYGYTF. The CDR3, as DNA: TGTGCCAGTAGTATGGGCCCCGACCTCACAGGGGATAACTATGGCTACACCTTC. The chain combines TRBV19 with TRBJ1-2; 7 bases fit TRBD1. The CDR3 totals 18 residues. Germline values: CDR1 LNHDA, CDR2 SQIVND (reference sequence). J gave up 1 base and V 3 bases, and 14 bases lay outside the gene matches.

The J gene is TRBJ2-2, the V gene TRBV5-6; D unclear. CDR3 length: 14 amino acids. The germline gives CDR1 SGHDT, CDR2 YYEEEE. Trimming took off 0 bases at V and 2 bases at J, with 5 bases between the two ends. The CDR3 is CASSLGHNTGELFF. Here the CDR3 DNA reads TGTGCCAGCAGCTTGGGACACAACACCGGGGAGCTGTTTTTT.

V and J are TRBV27 and TRBJ1-6; tentative D call: TRBD1 (5 bases). V was cut by 3 bases and J by 6 bases, with 12 bases left in between. From germline, CDR1 is MNHEY and CDR2 SMNVEV (reference sequence). The CDR3 has 15 amino acids. The CDR3 DNA sequence: TGTGCCAGCAGTTTTAGTTTGGGGGGTAATTCACCCCTCCACTTT. It is translated as CASSFSLGGNSPLHF.

The chain recombines TRBV28 with TRBJ2-7; 9 bases line up with TRBD1. Germline values: CDR1 MDHEN, CDR2 SYDVKM. The length of the CDR3 is 14 residues. Trimming removed 6 bases from V and 2 bases from J; junction bases left unmatched: 5. CDR3 in amino acids: CASRATGGPYEQYF. The CDR3 nucleotides are TGTGCCAGCAGAGCGACAGGGGGTCCCTACGAGCAGTACTTC.

The rearrangement joins TRBV6-5 to TRBJ1-2, with a possible D match to TRBD1 (5 bases). V was pared by 4 bases and J by 0 bases, with 9 bases between. CDR3 length: 14 amino acids. Germline V gene lookup returns CDR1 MNHEY and CDR2 SVGAGI. CDR3 sequence reads: CASSLDSPNYGYTF. The CDR3 region has the DNA TGTGCCAGCAGTTTAGACAGCCCTAACTATGGCTACACCTTC.

This sequence joins TRBV15 and TRBJ2-3; 9 bases line up with TRBD1. CDR3 length: 16 amino acids. The V and J ends lost 0 bases and 6 bases, in that order; junction bases with no gene match: 7. In germline, CDR1 is LNHNV, CDR2 YYDKDF (reference sequence). CDR3 sequence (DNA): TGTGCCACCAGCAGAGACGGGACAGGGAGCGCGGATACGCAGTATTTT. It encodes CATSRDGTGSADTQYF.

The gene calls are TRBV3-1 (or the pseudogene TRBV3-2) and TRBJ1-2; 10 bases are shared with TRBD1. J gave up 0 bases and V 3 bases, and 4 bases lay outside the gene matches. This CDR3 is 16 amino acids long. CDR1 and CDR2 from the germline V gene are LGHDT and YNNKEL (reference sequence). In DNA form, the CDR3 reads TGTGCCAGCAGCCACCCGGACAGGGGGACTAACTATGGCTACACCTTC. It is translated as CASSHPDRGTNYGYTF.

This clone was observed a handful of times. This chain links TRBV10-3 with TRBJ1-2; no clear D gene. Trimming stripped 5 bases from V and 3 bases from J, with 13 bases between. CDR3 length equals 14 residues. Germline V gives CDR1 ENHRY, CDR2 SYGVKD. CDR3 sequence: CAISSPGGYYGYTF. DNA for the CDR3: TGTGCCATCAGTAGCCCGGGTGGTTACTATGGCTACACCTTC.

This rearrangement joins TRBV4-1 to TRBJ1-2; D gene ambiguous. Germline CDR1 is MGHRA and CDR2 is YSYEKL. There are 14 residues in the CDR3. V gave up 0 bases and J gave up 6 bases, with 11 bases separating them. The CDR3 bases are TGCGCCAGCAGCCAAGATAGCTATTTCGATGGCTACACCTTC. Its translation is CASSQDSYFDGYTF.

The rearrangement joins TRBV28 to TRBJ2-7; 8 nucleotides align to TRBD2. Trimming at V came to 4 bases and at J to 0 bases, leaving 2 bases not matched to a gene. The CDR3 contains 14 residues. Germline V lookup: CDR1 MDHEN, CDR2 SYDVKM. Written as DNA, the CDR3 is TGTGCCAGCAGTTCCGGGACTAGCTCCTACGAGCAGTACTTC. Translation: CASSSGTSSYEQYF.

The CDR3 DNA reads TGCGCCAGCAGCCATCAGGGGGACAATGTAGAGACCCAGTACTTC. This codes for CASSHQGDNVETQYF. V and J are TRBV5-1 and TRBJ2-5, with TRBD1 matching 7 bases. This CDR3 region has 15 residues. The V gene end was trimmed by 4 bases and the J gene end by 4 bases; junction bases not matched to a gene: 10. Germline loops: CDR1 SGHRS, CDR2 YFSETQ.

For this clone: One end of the junction fails to match germline, which may point to a read error. The V and J genes are TRBV27 and TRBJ1-1; no clear D. Germline loops: CDR1 MNHEY, CDR2 SMNVEV (reference sequence). The CDR3 has 15 residues. The CDR3 loop is CASSEGAGRNPEAFF. In DNA form, the CDR3 reads TGTGCCAGCAGTGAGGGAGCGGGTAGGAACCCTGAAGCTTTCTTT.

The chain combines TRBV28 with TRBJ1-2; 8 nucleotides match TRBD1. The CDR3 is 13 amino acids. CDR1 and CDR2 from the germline V gene are MDHEN and SYDVKM. Germline trimming cut 6 bases from V and 8 bases from J; bases unmatched to any gene: 8. CDR3 protein: CASSERQGNGYTF. CDR3 sequence (DNA): TGTGCCAGCAGCGAGCGACAGGGGAACGGCTACACCTTC.